This passage covers 2 T cell receptor beta chains from one sample sequenced in a study of vaccination effects on CD4 cells after COVID-19. No antigens are known for them. Clones were read by immunoSEQ multiplex PCR, and TCRdb kept only the in-frame ones, dropping some. The table lists around 41,000 clones, about four fifths of them singletons. The authors isolated CD4+ T cells after 10 days of culture. Sequencing was performed on CD4+ T cells from PBMCs cultured without peptide, taken before COVID-19 vaccination. These receptors were taken from a human donor who received a COVID-19 vaccine.

The chain couples TRBV6-2 or TRBV6-3 to TRBJ1-2; tentatively, D is TRBD1 (6 bases). Trimming stripped 4 bases from V and 4 bases from J, with 19 bases between. The CDR3 consists of 16 residues. CDR1 is MNHEY, CDR2 SVGEGT, per germline. CDR3: CASSSTSTGFSYGYTF. CDR3 bases: TGTGCCAGCAGTTCCACCTCCACAGGGTTCTCCTATGGCTACACCTTC.

V gene TRBV9 combines with J gene TRBJ2-3; weak D call: TRBD1 (6 bases). The CDR3 consists of 15 residues. Germline CDR1 SGDLS, CDR2 YYNGEE. Trimming stripped 2 bases from V and 2 bases from J, with 12 bases between. The CDR3 DNA reads as TGTGCCAGCAGCGTCCACAGGGAATACACAGATACGCAGTATTTT. Its protein is CASSVHREYTDTQYF.